This T cell receptor (beta chain) was documented in a study of cytomegalovirus exposure and HLA in healthy donors. Study findings and constraints: In a later analysis, V- and J-gene trimming of beta chains associated with a DCLRE1C missense variant, replicated independently. Associated with HLA alleles at 0.05 false discovery rate in a later analysis were 17,000 or so TCR beta sequences. Fewer N-insertions than the 666-donor mean were reportedly shown by an Asian-associated ancestry cluster in a later analysis. Reported results showed that the classifier diagnosed cytomegalovirus status with high specificity and sensitivity.

Vbeta (60) and Jbeta (13) primers were used in the PCR. The protocol was immunoSEQ multiplex PCR, while the TCRdb copy is restricted to in-frame clones and leaves out a portion. The table has 100,000 to 150,000 clones, 74% seen once. The sample holds one count of this clone. The target antigen is unknown. The same CDR3 also results from other DNA sequences found in this sample. The germline V gene encodes CDR1 MDHEN and CDR2 SYDVKM. Trimming pared 1 base from V and 0 bases from J, leaving 10 bases between. CDR3 length: 15 residues. V is TRBV28 and J is TRBJ2-7; no firm D call. Sequencing input: PBMCs. This clonotype was sampled from a woman between 45 and 60 years old in good health and CMV-seropositive. In DNA form, the CDR3 reads TGTGCCAGCAGTTTATCCCGGGTAAGCTCCTACGAGCAGTACTTC. Its protein product is CASSLSRVSSYEQYF.